This T cell receptor (beta chain) was profiled in a study of blood T cell repertoires in COVID-19. Across the study: Material from acute and convalescent COVID-19 was sourced from the United States, Italy and Spain.

This clone was detected only once. Seattle enrolled patients during active infection and tracked them longitudinally. This CDR3 region has 18 residues. The trim removed 10 bases at V and 0 bases at J, leaving 11 bases unmatched. CDR1 is KGHSH and CDR2 is LQKENI in the germline V gene. In the original processing: The authors estimated nucleated cell counts from reference gene primer amplification. This table comes from immunoSEQ multiplex PCR, and its TCRdb copy is limited to in-frame clones, with some not included. Clone size and the V and J calls come from that table; the DNA yielded D and trimming. Here the sample spans about 49,000 clones, about 76% being singletons.

The specimen sequenced was peripheral blood. The receptor was derived from an elderly woman with COVID-19, enrolled during active disease. The chain uses TRBV18 and TRBJ2-6; 11 nucleotides align to TRBD2. The CDR3 here is CATHPPSGRPSGANVLTF. The CDR3, as DNA: TGTGCCACCCACCCTCCTAGCGGGAGGCCCTCTGGGGCCAACGTCCTGACTTTC.